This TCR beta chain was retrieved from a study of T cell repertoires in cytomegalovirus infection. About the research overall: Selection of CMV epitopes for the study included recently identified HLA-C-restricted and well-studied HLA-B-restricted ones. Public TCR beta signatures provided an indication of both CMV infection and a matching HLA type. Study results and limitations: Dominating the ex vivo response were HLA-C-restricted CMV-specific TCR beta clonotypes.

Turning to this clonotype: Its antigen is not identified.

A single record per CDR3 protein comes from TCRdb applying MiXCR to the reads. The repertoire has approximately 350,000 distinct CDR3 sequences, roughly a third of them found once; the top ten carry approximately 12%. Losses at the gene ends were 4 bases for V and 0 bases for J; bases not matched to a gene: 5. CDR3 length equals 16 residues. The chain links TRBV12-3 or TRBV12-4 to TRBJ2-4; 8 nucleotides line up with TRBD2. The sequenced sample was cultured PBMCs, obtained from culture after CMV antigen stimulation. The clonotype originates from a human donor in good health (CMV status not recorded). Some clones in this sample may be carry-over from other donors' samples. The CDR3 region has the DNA TGTGCCAGCAGTTCCGGGACTAGGGAAGCCAAAAACATTCAGTACTTC. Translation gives CASSSGTREAKNIQYF.